These T cell receptor beta chains were read from a single sample in a study of breast tumors, draining lymph nodes, adjacent tissues. Using its own MiXCR run on the multiplex PCR reads, TCRdb lists one record per CDR3 protein. The sample carries approximately 130,000 distinct CDR3 sequences, 21% recorded once. Sequencing was performed on axillary lymph node tissue. Source of these receptors: a female donor with breast cancer. Some clones in this sample may be carry-over from other donors' samples. The CDR3 runs from the conserved cysteine through the conserved F or W. The order of the fields is clone size, J gene, D gene, V gene, CDR3 DNA, CDR3 protein. D genes are given only for firm matches. Size is omitted from some rows. Given values are once, few, many or a class for expanded clones.

many | TRBJ2-3 | . | TRBV11-1 | TGTGCCAGCCGGACGGGACTCGGGAGTTCGAGCACAGATACGCAGTATTTT | CASRTGLGSSSTDTQYF
. | TRBJ2-1 | . | TRBV2 | TGTGCCAGCAGTGAAGCGTCGGGGGGCCATTACAATGAGCAGTTCTTC | CASSEASGGHYNEQFF
many | TRBJ1-6 | . | TRBV30 | TGTGCCTGGAGTCCTCCAAGGACGCAGGTTAAAGGAATCACCCTCCACTTT | CAWSPPRTQVKGITLHF
many | TRBJ2-3 | TRBD2 | TRBV20-1 | TGCAGTGCTAGAGATTCCACTAGCGGCACAGATACGCAGTATTTT | CSARDSTSGTDTQYF
many | TRBJ2-5 | TRBD2 | TRBV20-1 | TGCAGTGCTAGACCTCTAGCGGACCAAGAGACCCAGTACTTC | CSARPLADQETQYF
many | TRBJ2-1 | . | TRBV11-3 | TGTGCCAGCAGCTTAGGAGGGACCGCAAATGAGCAGTTCTTC | CASSLGGTANEQFF
many | TRBJ1-6 | . | TRBV28 | TGTGCCAGCAGTTTAATGGGGAAGGTATATTCACCCCTCCACTTT | CASSLMGKVYSPLHF
many | TRBJ2-6 | TRBD1 | TRBV5-1 | TGCGCCAGCAGCTTGGGGACAGGGCAAACTGGGGCCAACGTCCTGACTTTC | CASSLGTGQTGANVLTF
many | TRBJ1-6 | . | TRBV20-1 | TGCAGTGCTAGAGACCCCGGGTTGGCAGGGGTGGGGCCCCTCCACTTT | CSARDPGLAGVGPLHF
many | TRBJ2-5 | . | TRBV19 | TGTGCCAGTAGCCCCCGGACAGCCTCTCGGGAGACCCAGTACTTC | CASSPRTASRETQYF
many | TRBJ2-1 | . | TRBV2 | TGTGCCAGCAGGGGAGAGAGCTCCTACAATGAGCAGTTCTTC | CASRGESSYNEQFF
many | TRBJ2-1 | TRBD2 | TRBV19 | TGTGCCAGTAGTTCCCTAGCGGGAGTCTTCTACAATGAGCAGTTCTTC | CASSSLAGVFYNEQFF
few | TRBJ2-1 | . | TRBV18 | TGTGCCAGCTCACCTAAGGGGTTCGATGAGCAGTTCTTC | CASSPKGFDEQFF
many | TRBJ2-5 | . | TRBV20-1 | TGCAGTGCTAGAGATTGGGGCTTTCAAGAGACCCAGTACTTC | CSARDWGFQETQYF
many | TRBJ1-6 | . | TRBV6-1 | TGTGCCAGCAGGGGACTCTATTCACCCCTCCACTTT | CASRGLYSPLHF
many | TRBJ2-1 | . | TRBV7-3 | TGTGCCAGCAGCTTAACAGGGGGACCCTACAATGAGCAGTTCTTC | CASSLTGGPYNEQFF
many | TRBJ2-5 | TRBD1 | TRBV6-6 | TGTGCCAGCACCCGGGACAGGCAAGAGACCCAGTACTTC | CASTRDRQETQYF
. | TRBJ2-7 | . | TRBV11-2 | TGTGCCAGCAGCTTGGGGGGCGGTTTCTCCTACGAGCAGTACTTC | CASSLGGGFSYEQYF
. | TRBJ2-1 | . | TRBV27 | TGTGCCAGCAGTGCGACCGCCGGGAGCGGAGGAACGGTCTACAATGAGCAGTTCTTC | CASSATAGSGGTVYNEQFF
many | TRBJ1-2 | . | TRBV18 | TGTGCCAGCTCACCACCGATTCCGCCGGGGTATGGCTACACCTTC | CASSPPIPPGYGYTF
many | TRBJ2-2 | . | TRBV11-2 | TGTGCCAGCAGCGCGGACAGGGCCAGCGGGATTGTTTCTGGGGAGCTGTTTTTT | CASSADRASGIVSGELFF
many | TRBJ2-7 | . | TRBV7-4 | TGTGCCAGCAGCTCCAGGGTCCCGAGCTCCTACGAGCAGTACTTC | CASSSRVPSSYEQYF
. | TRBJ2-7 | . | TRBV30 | TGTGCCTGGAGTGTACTCCTGGGCGCCGAATACTCCTACGAGCAGTACTTC | CAWSVLLGAEYSYEQYF
many | TRBJ2-5 | TRBD2 | TRBV20-1 | TGCAGTGCTAGGGCGGGGGGTCCGGAGACCCAGTACTTC | CSARAGGPETQYF
few | TRBJ2-7 | . | TRBV7-8 | TGTGCCGGCAGCTTAGAATACGAGCAGTACTTC | CAGSLEYEQYF
many | TRBJ2-1 | TRBD2 | TRBV5-1 | TGCGCCAGCAGCTTGGGGGTAGCGGGCTCCTACAATGAGCAGTTCTTC | CASSLGVAGSYNEQFF
many | TRBJ2-1 | . | TRBV7-7 | TGTGCTAGCAGCTTGGACCAAGGATTGGGCAATGAGCAGTTCTTC | CASSLDQGLGNEQFF
many | TRBJ2-5 | . | TRBV6-1 | TGTGCCAGCAGCACCGGGACACTTCAAGAGACCCAGTACTTC | CASSTGTLQETQYF
. | TRBJ2-7 | . | TRBV5-4 | TGTGCCAGCAGCTCGGCCGGGCTCCGCACCTACGAGCAGTACTTC | CASSSAGLRTYEQYF
many | TRBJ1-2 | . | TRBV18 | TGTGCCAGCTCACCAGAAGACCGGAGAGGCTACACCTTC | CASSPEDRRGYTF
many | TRBJ1-6 | . | TRBV11-2 | TGTGCCAGCAGCTCTGACGGGACAATTTATTCACCCCTCCACTTT | CASSSDGTIYSPLHF
many | TRBJ2-2 | . | TRBV6-5 | TGTGCCAGCAGTTACGTGGGTGGCGGGGAGCTGTTTTTT | CASSYVGGGELFF
many | TRBJ2-3 | TRBD2 | TRBV6-1 | TGTGCCAGCCTGCTAGCGGGGGGGGCAGATACGCAGTATTTT | CASLLAGGADTQYF
many | TRBJ2-7 | TRBD2 | TRBV10-3 | TGTGCCATCAGGACTAGCACGGACGAGCAGTACTTC | CAIRTSTDEQYF
many | TRBJ2-7 | . | TRBV6-5 | TGTGCCAGCAGTTACTCTGGTCAGGGGAAGCAGTACTTC | CASSYSGQGKQYF
many | TRBJ1-5 | . | TRBV20-1 | TGCAGTGCTAGAGTGGAGGCAGGGCTGCAGCCCCAGCATTTT | CSARVEAGLQPQHF
few | TRBJ2-2 | . | TRBV18 | TGTGCCAGCTCACCAAGGCGCGGGGAGCTGTTTTTT | CASSPRRGELFF
few | TRBJ1-4 | TRBD1 | TRBV7-9 | TGTGCCAGCAGCCACGACAGGGGGCGAGAGGGAGTTAATGAAAAACTGTTTTTT | CASSHDRGREGVNEKLFF
many | TRBJ1-4 | . | TRBV5-8 | TGTGCCAGCAGCTTGGGGTGGGCTGAAAAACTGTTTTTT | CASSLGWAEKLFF
many | TRBJ1-4 | TRBD1 | TRBV20-1 | TGCAGTACCGGGACAGGGACTGAAAAACTGTTTTTT | CSTGTGTEKLFF
many | TRBJ2-7 | . | TRBV6-2/TRBV6-3 | TGTGCCAGCAGTTATGACGGCTACGAGCAGTACTTC | CASSYDGYEQYF
. | TRBJ1-3 | . | TRBV28 | TGTGCCAGCAGCTTGGGCGAGAATAGCTCTGGAAACACCATATATTTT | CASSLGENSSGNTIYF
many | TRBJ2-6 | . | TRBV6-5 | TGTGCCAGCACCCGTTTACGATCAGGGTTAAGCTCTGGGGCCAACGTCCTGACTTTC | CASTRLRSGLSSGANVLTF
many | TRBJ2-1 | . | TRBV9 | TGTGCCAGCAGCGTAGGGTCGAGGGCAGACAATGAGCAGTTCTTC | CASSVGSRADNEQFF
. | TRBJ1-1 | TRBD1 | TRBV20-1 | TGCAGTGCTAGAGAACGGAGGGGGCGAGGCACTGAAGCTTTCTTT | CSARERRGRGTEAFF
many | TRBJ1-2 | . | TRBV9 | TGTGCCAGCAGCGGGGACTTTATACGCTACACCTTC | CASSGDFIRYTF
many | TRBJ2-7 | . | TRBV7-9 | TGTGCCAGCAGCTTAAGTGGGTATGGGGGCCACGAGCAGTACTTC | CASSLSGYGGHEQYF
many | TRBJ2-3 | TRBD2 | TRBV2 | TGTGCCAGCAGCTCACTAGCGGGAGCGGGAGATACGCAGTATTTT | CASSSLAGAGDTQYF
few | TRBJ1-6 | . | TRBV18 | TGTGCCAGCTCACCGTCACAGGGCTCGGATTCACCCCTCCACTTT | CASSPSQGSDSPLHF
few | TRBJ1-4 | . | TRBV11-2 | TGTGCCACCCGGGCAGGGGACCCAACTAATGAAAAACTGTTTTTT | CATRAGDPTNEKLFF
many | TRBJ1-2 | . | TRBV7-9 | TGTGCCACTTACAAAGATACGGCTAACTATGGCTACACCTTC | CATYKDTANYGYTF
. | TRBJ2-3 | . | TRBV3-1 | TGTGCCAGCAGCCAAGGGGACGCGGCGGGCACAGATACGCAGTATTTT | CASSQGDAAGTDTQYF
few | TRBJ2-1 | TRBD1 | TRBV25-1 | TGTGCCAGCAGTGAAAGGGGGCCCTCCTACAATGAGCAGTTCTTC | CASSERGPSYNEQFF
many | TRBJ1-2 | . | TRBV6-5 | TGTGCCAGCAGTTACTCGAACGGAAACGGCTACACCTTC | CASSYSNGNGYTF
few | TRBJ2-4 | . | TRBV4-2 | TGTGCCAGCAGCCAAGCCTACGGTAACGCAGCCAAAAACATTCAGTACTTC | CASSQAYGNAAKNIQYF
many | TRBJ2-3 | . | TRBV5-1 | TGCGCCAGCAGCTTCGCTCGGGCCTACACGGATACGCAGTATTTT | CASSFARAYTDTQYF
. | TRBJ2-3 | . | TRBV28 | TGTGCCAGCAGTCCACTTAAGAGGGCAGATACGCAGTATTTT | CASSPLKRADTQYF
few | TRBJ1-3 | . | TRBV3-1 | TGTGCCAGCAGCCAGATGTTGGCCCGCTCTGGAAACACCATATATTTT | CASSQMLARSGNTIYF
many | TRBJ2-1 | . | TRBV10-1 | TGCGCCAGCAGAGAAAAAAAGGACGAGCAGTTCTTC | CASREKKDEQFF
few | TRBJ2-1 | . | TRBV5-4 | TGTGCCAGCAGCTCCCATGGGGGTCTCAATGAGCAGTTCTTC | CASSSHGGLNEQFF